The 18 T cell receptor beta chains below come from one sample, sequenced in a study of breast tumors, draining lymph nodes, adjacent tissues. TCRdb independently ran MiXCR on the multiplex PCR reads; one entry per CDR3 protein. The table has more than 80,000 distinct CDR3 sequences, less than 40% seen once. Axillary draining lymph nodes of breast cancer patients supplied the node samples. The sample consisted of axillary lymph node tissue. The receptors were gathered from a female donor with breast cancer. Some clones in this sample may be carry-over from other donors' samples.

CDR3 in DNA: TGCAGTGCTAGTGGGACCACAACTGAAGCTTTCTTT. It codes for CSASGTTTEAFF. The V and J genes are TRBV20-1 and TRBJ1-1; D is possibly TRBD1 (5 bases). The germline CDR1 and CDR2 sequences are DFQATT and SNEGSKA (reference sequence). Deletions cut 3 bases from V and 5 bases from J, with 10 bases between. The CDR3 is 12 amino acids.

This clonotype has at least ten counts. This chain connects TRBV7-9 to TRBJ1-4; maybe TRBD1 (6 bases). The length of the CDR3 is 18 residues. Trimming took off 4 bases at V and 3 bases at J, with 21 bases between the two ends. CDR1 and CDR2 (germline): SEHNR, FQNEAQ (reference sequence). The CDR3 sequence is CASSSPRQQRGANEKLFF. The CDR3 bases are TGTGCCAGCAGCTCGCCGAGACAACAGAGGGGGGCTAATGAAAAACTGTTTTTT. The full variable domain, its missing parts supplied by reference TRBV7-9 and TRBJ1-4, is DTGVSQNPRHKITKRGQNVTFRCDPISEHNRLYWYRQTLGQGPEFLTYFQNEAQLEKSRLLSDRFSAERPKGSFSTLEIQRTEQGDSAMYLCASSSPRQQRGANEKLFFGSGTQLSVL.

In this sample, this clonotype turned up many times. The chain carries TRBV14 and TRBJ1-6; D gene uncertain. The V end was cut by 4 bases, the J end by 0 bases, with 10 bases between. This CDR3 is built from 16 residues. CDR1 is SGHDN and CDR2 is FVKESK in the germline V gene. The CDR3 DNA reads TGTGCCAGCAGCCCTTACATGAGCTCCTATAATTCACCCCTCCACTTT. The encoded protein is CASSPYMSSYNSPLHF.

V gene TRBV20-1 combines with J gene TRBJ2-1, with 14 positions matching TRBD2. This CDR3 has 17 residues. Germline V gene data show CDR1 as DFQATT and CDR2 as SNEGSKA (reference sequence). The junction had 16 bases not matched to a gene; V was cut back by 6 bases and J by 9 bases. The CDR3 sequence is CSATGTSGSGTSREQFF. The CDR3 DNA reads TGCAGTGCCACGGGGACTAGCGGGAGTGGAACGTCACGTGAGCAGTTCTTC.

The sample holds many counts of this clonotype. The chain links TRBV11-2 to TRBJ2-7; 14 bases are shared with TRBD2. The CDR3 loop spans 17 amino acids. Germline V gene sequence: CDR1 SGHAT, CDR2 FQNNGV. The V gene end was trimmed by 1 base and the J gene end by 4 bases; junction bases not matched to a gene: 6. Here the CDR3 reads CASSLGLAGGPRYEQYF. The DNA of the CDR3 is TGTGCCAGCAGCTTAGGACTAGCGGGGGGGCCAAGGTACGAGCAGTACTTC.

Of note for this clonotype: This may come from a read error, since a much larger clone is one base off. The CDR3 here is CASSGQDTEAFF. DNA for the CDR3: TGTGCCAGCAGTGGACAGGACACTGAAGCTTTCTTT. V is TRBV2 and J is TRBJ1-1; D is possibly TRBD1 (6 bases). Trimming stripped 4 bases from V and 3 bases from J, with 6 bases between. The CDR3 length is 12 residues. In germline, CDR1 is SNHLY, CDR2 FYNNEI.

The chain carries TRBV6-5 and TRBJ1-1; 9 nucleotides line up with TRBD1. The germline CDR1 and CDR2 sequences are MNHEY and SVGAGI. The CDR3 length is 15 residues. The ends lost 5 bases at V and 3 bases at J; junction bases unmatched: 7. This chain's CDR3 is CASSPYTGGHTEAFF. CDR3 in DNA: TGTGCCAGCAGTCCCTATACAGGGGGCCACACTGAAGCTTTCTTT.

The CDR3 nucleotides read TGTGCCAGCAGCCAGGCTAGCGGGAGAGTTGAGCAGTTCTTC. This translates into CASSQASGRVEQFF. The gene calls are TRBV7-2 and TRBJ2-1, with TRBD2 identical over 10 bases. The CDR3 consists of 14 residues. With V trimmed by 5 bases and J by 9 bases, 7 bases remained unmatched. The V gene's germline CDR1 is SGHTA and CDR2 FQGNSA.

This clonotype was seen at least ten times. This rearrangement joins TRBV9 to TRBJ2-4; 10 bases map to TRBD1. J lost 9 bases, V lost 4 bases, and 7 bases had no gene match. CDR1 SGDLS and CDR2 YYNGEE come from the germline V gene. The CDR3 runs 14 residues. CDR3 protein: CASSPWDRGGIQYF. CDR3 nucleotides: TGTGCCAGCAGCCCCTGGGACAGGGGAGGCATTCAGTACTTC.

V gene TRBV20-1 combines with J gene TRBJ1-1, with TRBD1 as a possible D gene (5 bases). Germline V gene sequence: CDR1 DFQATT, CDR2 SNEGSKA (reference sequence). V was shortened by 0 bases and J by 5 bases, with 13 bases between the two germline ends. The CDR3 is 14 amino acids. The CDR3 sequence: CSARDRGGATEAFF. In nucleotides, the CDR3 is TGCAGTGCTAGAGATCGAGGAGGGGCTACTGAAGCTTTCTTT.

This clonotype was seen at least ten times. The J gene is TRBJ2-3, the V gene TRBV2; D is uncertain. The length of the CDR3 is 13 residues. Germline V gives CDR1 SNHLY, CDR2 FYNNEI. Trimming took 8 bases from V and 0 from J, leaving 9 bases between them. The CDR3 DNA sequence: TGTGCCAGCCGGGCAGCCAGCACAGATACGCAGTATTTT. Protein sequence: CASRAASTDTQYF.

This chain uses TRBV7-6 with TRBJ2-1; D might be TRBD2 (5 bases). Germline V lookup: CDR1 SGHVS, CDR2 FNYEAQ. Trimming took 5 bases from V and 6 from J, leaving 17 bases between them. The CDR3 is 15 residues long. The CDR3 protein is CASSVNPDGLNEQFF. The DNA for the CDR3 is TGTGCCAGCAGCGTAAACCCGGACGGACTCAATGAGCAGTTCTTC.

This clonotype was recorded many times. This sequence joins TRBV27 and TRBJ1-6, with 9 bases matching TRBD1. V was clipped by 6 bases and J by 10 bases; unmatched bases: 10. CDR1 is MNHEY, CDR2 SMNVEV, per germline (reference sequence). CDR3 length equals 15 residues. CDR3: CASRSGTGMKSPLHF. The CDR3 DNA reads as TGTGCCAGCAGATCCGGGACAGGGATGAAATCACCCCTCCACTTT.

The chain recombines TRBV6-5 with TRBJ1-2; the D gene is possibly TRBD1 (5 bases). The CDR3 loop spans 10 amino acids. Between the trimmed V and J ends, which lost 5 bases and 8 bases, there was a span of 6 bases. Germline CDR1 is MNHEY and CDR2 is SVGAGI. CDR3 loop: CASSGGGYTF. As DNA, the CDR3 is TGTGCCAGCAGTGGGGGAGGCTACACCTTC.

This clonotype has only one observation. V and J are TRBV2 and TRBJ2-7, with D tentatively TRBD1 (6 bases). V lost 7 bases and J 5 bases, leaving 15 bases between the germline ends. Germline V lookup: CDR1 SNHLY, CDR2 FYNNEI. CDR3 size: 13 residues. CDR3 sequence reads: CASIQGGVDEQYV. In nucleotides, the CDR3 is TGTGCCAGCATACAGGGTGGTGTTGACGAGCAGTACGTC.

A note on this clonotype: A much bigger clone sits one base away, suggesting this may be a read error. This chain connects TRBV7-3 to TRBJ2-6; D might be TRBD1 (5 bases). Germline V gives CDR1 SGHTA, CDR2 FQGTGA. The CDR3 runs 15 residues. This chain's CDR3 is CASSPLHAGANALPF. DNA of the CDR3: TGTGCCAGCAGCCCCCTGCATGCTGGGGCCAACGCCCTGCCTTTC.

This clonotype occurred once. The chain carries TRBV2 and TRBJ2-1, with TRBD1 matching over 9 bases. The V segment lost 5 bases and the J segment 2 bases; nucleotides outside the gene matches: 4. From germline, CDR1 is SNHLY and CDR2 FYNNEI. The CDR3 has 15 amino acids. The CDR3 sequence: CASSPTGGTYNEQFF. For the CDR3, the DNA is TGTGCCAGCAGTCCGACAGGGGGGACCTACAATGAGCAGTTCTTC.

Ten or more counts support this clonotype. The chain combines TRBV13 with TRBJ2-2, with TRBD2 identical over 9 bases. Germline V gene data show CDR1 as PRHDT and CDR2 as FYEKMQ (reference sequence). CDR3 length equals 17 residues. Germline trimming cut 5 bases from V and 5 bases from J; bases unmatched to any gene: 12. The CDR3 protein is CASSHRIAGVETGELFF. The DNA for the CDR3 is TGTGCCAGCAGCCATCGAATAGCGGGAGTTGAGACCGGGGAGCTGTTTTTT. Using reference TRBV13 and TRBJ2-2 for the parts outside the CDR3, the full variable domain is AAGVIQSPRHLIKEKRETATLKCYPIPRHDTVYWYQQGPGQDPQFLISFYEKMQSDKGSIPDRFSAQQFSDYHSELNMSSLELGDSALYFCASSHRIAGVETGELFFGEGSRLTVL.